These 10 T cell receptor beta chains came from one sample sequenced in a study of identifying expanded T cells in peripheral blood. Assay: immunoSEQ multiplex PCR; the TCRdb copy retains only in-frame clones and omits some. The sample gives approximately 100,000 clones, around 90% of which show up once; roughly 17% is in the top ten. Sequenced input: blood. The receptors were gathered from a person aged 18 to 75 in good health.

V usage is TRBV6-5 and J usage is TRBJ1-5; D gene uncertain. CDR1 and CDR2 (germline): MNHEY, SVGAGI. CDR3 length: 14 amino acids. V dropped 2 bases and J dropped 4 bases, with 9 bases sitting between them. CDR3 coding DNA: TGTGCCAGCAGTTACGGAAGGAGTAATCAGCCCCAGCATTTT. It specifies CASSYGRSNQPQHF.

V usage is TRBV27 and J usage is TRBJ1-2; 9 bases fit TRBD1. Germline V gene data show CDR1 as MNHEY and CDR2 as SMNVEV (reference sequence). The CDR3 is 16 amino acids. The V and J ends lost 0 bases and 3 bases, in that order; junction bases with no gene match: 5. CDR3 nucleotide sequence: TGTGCCAGCAGTTTATCGTGGGGACAGGGCGACTATGGCTACACCTTC. Amino acids: CASSLSWGQGDYGYTF.

The rearrangement uses TRBV4-3 and TRBJ2-6; maybe TRBD2 (6 bases). Deletions cut 2 bases from V and 10 bases from J, with 21 bases between. Germline V gene data show CDR1 as LGHNA and CDR2 as YSLEER. The CDR3 covers 17 residues. The CDR3 DNA follows: TGCGCCAGCAGCCAACTGACCGGCGGGTCGACTAGGAACGTCCTGACTTTC. It translates to CASSQLTGGSTRNVLTF.

This clone was found once. A junction boundary mismatches the germline segment, possibly from a read error. The CDR3 sequence: CAGSLRPSGLNEQFF. DNA of the CDR3: TGTGCCGGCAGCTTACGGCCGAGCGGGCTCAATGAGCAGTTCTTC. The chain carries TRBV7-7 and TRBJ2-1, with a weak D call TRBD2 (6 bases). The CDR3 extends over 15 amino acids. Germline V gives CDR1 SSHAT, CDR2 FNYEAQ (reference sequence).

The DNA for the CDR3 is TGTGCCACCCAGGAGGGAGGGGCCCAAGAGACCCAGTACTTC. Its protein product is CATQEGGAQETQYF. J is TRBJ2-5 and V is TRBV6-6; 7 nucleotides match TRBD2. The germline V gene has CDR1 MNHNY and CDR2 SVGAGI (reference sequence). This CDR3 has 14 residues. Losses at the gene ends were 10 bases for V and 1 base for J; bases not matched to a gene: 9.

CDR3 DNA: TGTGCCAGCAGCTTAGAGGGGGACAGGAGCTCCTATAATTCACCCCTCCACTTT. This encodes CASSLEGDRSSYNSPLHF. The V and J genes are TRBV11-2 and TRBJ1-6, with 8 nucleotides matching TRBD1. Germline V gene sequence: CDR1 SGHAT, CDR2 FQNNGV. The ends lost 0 bases at V and 0 bases at J; junction bases unmatched: 4. The CDR3 contains 18 residues.

CDR3 loop: CASSLAVTGSYNEQFF. CDR3 nucleotides: TGTGCCAGCAGCTTAGCGGTCACAGGGTCCTACAATGAGCAGTTCTTC. V and J are TRBV11-2 and TRBJ2-1, with a weak D call TRBD1 (6 bases). V was trimmed by 1 base and J by 1 base, leaving 11 bases between them. Germline V CDR1 and CDR2: SGHAT, FQNNGV. The length of the CDR3 is 16 residues. The full variable domain, in which reference TRBV11-2 and TRBJ2-1 provide the parts outside the CDR3, is EAGVAQSPRYKIIEKRQSVAFWCNPISGHATLYWYQQILGQGPKLLIQFQNNGVVDDSQLPKDRFSAERLKGVDSTLKIQPAKLEDSAVYLCASSLAVTGSYNEQFFGPGTRLTVL.

This clone was seen a few times. This rearrangement joins TRBV7-9 to TRBJ1-1; a weak D match, TRBD1 (6 bases). The V gene's germline CDR1 is SEHNR and CDR2 FQNEAQ (reference sequence). Trimming stripped 5 bases from V and 0 bases from J, with 13 bases between. The CDR3 has 15 residues. The DNA for the CDR3 is TGTGCCAGCAGCCGCGTAGACAGGTTGAACACTGAAGCTTTCTTT. Translating it yields CASSRVDRLNTEAFF.

The chain combines TRBV28 with TRBJ1-1, with D possibly being TRBD1 (6 bases). The V gene lost 7 bases and the J gene lost 4 bases, with 16 bases spanning the gap. The CDR3 length is 14 residues. Germline assignment: CDR1 MDHEN and CDR2 SYDVKM. CDR3 DNA: TGTGCCAGCAACTTACCCCAGGGGCGCACTGAAGCTTTCTTT. It is translated as CASNLPQGRTEAFF.

J is TRBJ1-2 and V is TRBV29-1; 9 nucleotides match TRBD1. This CDR3 has 11 residues. The junction had 6 bases not matched to a gene; V was cut back by 8 bases and J by 8 bases. From germline, CDR1 is SQVTM and CDR2 ANQGSEA. The CDR3 protein is CSLWDRVGYTF. CDR3 coding DNA: TGCAGCCTCTGGGACAGGGTGGGCTACACCTTC.